These 31 T cell receptor beta chains originate from one sample sequenced in a study of regulatory T cells in long-lasting Graves disease. Indicated time point: persistent/refractory GD, antithyroid drugs over 5 years with positive TRAb. TCR sequences were obtained from RNA taken from PBMCs. TCR beta libraries were built with iRepertoire HTBI primers and Arm-PCR of CDR3 regions. TCRdb re-analysed the multiplex PCR reads in MiXCR, keeping a single row per CDR3 protein. The data contain about 300,000 distinct CDR3 sequences, more than 20% of them singletons. This specimen was peripheral blood mononuclear cells (PBMCs), taken when the disease was refractory, from a patient treated with antithyroid drugs. These receptors were obtained from a female donor with Graves disease.

This rearrangement joins TRBV12-3 or TRBV12-4 to TRBJ2-1, with a weak D call TRBD1 (6 bases). The CDR3 runs 15 residues. V lost 1 base and J lost 4, with 11 bases in between. The CDR3 spells CASSLDQGSYNEQFF. The CDR3 DNA sequence: TGTGCCAGCAGTTTAGACCAGGGGTCTTACAATGAGCAGTTCTTC.

The rearrangement joins TRBV9 to TRBJ2-5; D remains ambiguous. Trimming cost V 6 bases and J 7 bases, with 16 bases left between them. Germline V gene lookup returns CDR1 SGDLS and CDR2 YYNGEE. The CDR3 sequence is 13 residues long. CDR3 sequence (DNA): TGTGCCAGCAACAAAGACCGGAGAGGGACCCAGTACTTC. This encodes CASNKDRRGTQYF.

This clonotype appeared a few times. V is TRBV7-2 and J is TRBJ2-3; 11 bases agree with TRBD1. CDR1 SGHTA and CDR2 FQGNSA come from the germline V gene. With 3 bases clipped from V and 1 base from J, the junction kept 3 bases outside the gene matches. The CDR3 has 16 amino acids. The CDR3 bases are TGTGCCAGCAGCTTGGGACAGGGGGAGGGCACAGATACGCAGTATTTT. Translating gives CASSLGQGEGTDTQYF.

This sequence joins TRBV29-1 and TRBJ2-2; 13 bases fit TRBD2. After removal of 6 bases from V and 6 bases from J, the junction contained 4 bases not matched to a gene. The V gene's germline CDR1 is SQVTM and CDR2 ANQGSEA. This CDR3 has 14 residues. The CDR3 is CSVGTSGKAGELFF. CDR3 nucleotide sequence: TGCAGCGTCGGGACTAGCGGGAAGGCCGGGGAGCTGTTTTTT.

V is TRBV6-1 and J is TRBJ2-5; 7 bases are a match to TRBD1. V lost 5 bases and J lost 4; bases outside the gene matches: 7. CDR1 is MNHNS and CDR2 is SASEGT in the germline V gene. The CDR3 has 14 residues. The CDR3 protein is CASSRTGVAETQYF. CDR3 nucleotide sequence: TGTGCCAGCAGTCGCACAGGGGTGGCAGAGACCCAGTACTTC.

This clonotype was seen ten or more times. The V and J genes are TRBV6-5 and TRBJ1-1; TRBD1 agrees at 9 bases. The V gene end was trimmed by 0 bases and the J gene end by 4 bases; junction bases not matched to a gene: 3. Germline CDR1 is MNHEY and CDR2 is SVGAGI. The length of the CDR3 is 15 residues. The CDR3 sequence: CASSYSSTGGTEAFF. CDR3 DNA: TGTGCCAGCAGTTACTCTTCGACAGGGGGCACTGAAGCTTTCTTT.

This chain uses TRBV27 with TRBJ1-1; no clear D gene. Germline loops: CDR1 MNHEY, CDR2 SMNVEV (reference sequence). The V end was cut by 8 bases, the J end by 1 base, with 11 bases between. The CDR3 contains 13 residues. The CDR3 spells CASSQSPNTEAFF. For the CDR3, the DNA is TGTGCCAGCTCCCAGTCTCCGAACACTGAAGCTTTCTTT.

Turning to this clonotype: This could be a read error, since a much larger clone is one nucleotide away. CDR3 in amino acids: CASSLARGRVNTEAFF. CDR3 DNA: TGTGCCAGCAGTTTGGCCAGGGGCCGGGTGAACACTGAAGCTTTCTTT. The chain is built from TRBV28 and TRBJ1-1; a weak D match, TRBD1 (6 bases). The length of the CDR3 is 16 residues. Trimming shortened V by 3 bases and J by 0 bases, and 14 bases separated the two germline ends. Germline CDR1 MDHEN, CDR2 SYDVKM.

The chain recombines TRBV18 with TRBJ2-7, with 10 bases matching TRBD1. Germline V gene data show CDR1 as KGHSH and CDR2 as LQKENI. The trim removed 1 base at V and 5 bases at J, leaving 11 bases unmatched. The CDR3 spans 17 residues. CDR3 amino acids: CASSPRNLDRGLNEQYF. The DNA for the CDR3 is TGTGCCAGCTCACCACGGAACCTTGACAGGGGGCTTAACGAGCAGTACTTC.

This clonotype has ten or more counts. The J gene is TRBJ1-2, the V gene TRBV20-1; D possibly corresponds to TRBD1 (6 bases). The CDR3 is 14 residues long. Trimming took 5 bases from V and 0 from J, leaving 13 bases between them. From germline, CDR1 is DFQATT and CDR2 SNEGSKA (reference sequence). CDR3 sequence reads: CSAPGTRSNYGYTF. The DNA of the CDR3 is TGCAGTGCTCCGGGGACACGCTCTAACTATGGCTACACCTTC.

The chain uses TRBV6-2 or TRBV6-3 and TRBJ1-6; D not resolved. The CDR3 sequence is 12 residues long. The V end was cut by 8 bases, the J end by 8 bases, with 10 bases between. Germline CDR1 and CDR2: MNHEY and SVGEGT. CDR3 in amino acids: CASGRGDSPLHF. DNA for the CDR3: TGTGCCAGCGGGAGAGGTGATTCACCCCTCCACTTT.

The sample holds a few counts of this clonotype. The chain links TRBV7-2 to TRBJ2-7; 7 bases align to TRBD1. V shed 1 base, J shed 2 bases, and the junction held 5 bases outside the gene matches. This CDR3 has 15 residues. Germline V lookup: CDR1 SGHTA, CDR2 FQGNSA. The CDR3, as DNA: TGTGCCAGCAGCTTAGAAGAAGGACAGGCCTACGAGCAGTACTTC. Its translation is CASSLEEGQAYEQYF.

This rearrangement joins TRBV7-9 to TRBJ2-2; 11 bases map to TRBD1. The CDR3 consists of 16 residues. Germline V gene data show CDR1 as SEHNR and CDR2 as FQNEAQ (reference sequence). With 4 bases clipped from V and 4 bases from J, the junction kept 5 bases outside the gene matches. CDR3 in amino acids: CASSSRTGGSTGELFF. The CDR3 DNA is TGTGCCAGCAGCTCCCGGACAGGGGGCTCCACCGGGGAGCTGTTTTTT.

As to this clonotype: Because it lacks the conserved phenylalanine or tryptophan at the end, this CDR3 is likely a read error. The limits of the CDR3 on the DNA are not certain, so only TCRdb's listed CDR3 is given. CDR3 sequence: CASSPLLGSGG. This sequence joins TRBV7-9 and TRBJ1-1; the D call TRBD1 from the table was never checked on the DNA. Germline CDR1 and CDR2: SEHNR and FQNEAQ (reference sequence). The CDR3 extends over 11 residues, inclusive of both ends.

In this sample, this clonotype turned up a few times. This chain links TRBV28 with TRBJ2-7; 7 nucleotides match TRBD1. CDR3 length: 14 amino acids. V shed 3 bases and J 3 bases; nucleotides not matched to a gene: 5. Per the germline V gene, CDR1 is MDHEN and CDR2 is SYDVKM. CDR3 loop: CASSLPGQLYEQYF. The CDR3 DNA sequence: TGTGCCAGCAGTTTGCCGGGACAGCTCTACGAGCAGTACTTC.

The rearrangement links TRBV7-9 to TRBJ1-2; TRBD1 is a possible D gene (5 bases). There are 16 residues in the CDR3. The ends were cut back, 5 bases at V and 5 bases at J, with 21 bases in the middle. Germline V gene lookup returns CDR1 SEHNR and CDR2 FQNEAQ (reference sequence). CDR3 bases: TGTGCCAGCAGCCTTACCCAGACAGATCCTATATATGGCTACACCTTC. Translating gives CASSLTQTDPIYGYTF. Full variable domain (rest looked up from reference TRBV7-9 and TRBJ1-2): DTGVSQNPRHKITKRGQNVTFRCDPISEHNRLYWYRQTLGQGPEFLTYFQNEAQLEKSRLLSDRFSAERPKGSFSTLEIQRTEQGDSAMYLCASSLTQTDPIYGYTFGSGTRLTVV.

The chain links TRBV28 to TRBJ2-7, with D possibly matching TRBD1 (6 bases). V dropped 5 bases and J dropped 4 bases, with 15 bases sitting between them. The CDR3 consists of 14 residues. Germline assignment: CDR1 MDHEN and CDR2 SYDVKM. The CDR3 coding sequence is TGTGCCAGCAGTCTTACAGGGCCCCCGTACGAGCAGTACTTC. Amino acids: CASSLTGPPYEQYF.

CDR3 sequence (DNA): TGCGCCAGCAGCACCGAAGGGACAGCCCCCGGGGAGCTGTTTTTT. Amino acids: CASSTEGTAPGELFF. The rearrangement links TRBV5-1 to TRBJ2-2; 7 bases are a match to TRBD1. CDR1 is SGHRS and CDR2 is YFSETQ in the germline V gene. The J segment lost 6 bases and the V segment lost 4 bases, leaving 9 bases of the junction unmatched. CDR3 length equals 15 residues.

Many counts were recorded for this clonotype. The chain recombines TRBV29-1 with TRBJ2-7; 10 bases match TRBD1. From germline, CDR1 is SQVTM and CDR2 ANQGSEA. The CDR3 runs 12 residues. V shed 3 bases, J shed 5 bases, and the junction held 1 base outside the gene matches. CDR3 nucleotides: TGCAGCGTTGAGGGGACAGGGGACGAGCAGTACTTC. Its protein is CSVEGTGDEQYF.

This clonotype showed up just a few times. The rearrangement links TRBV30 to TRBJ1-6; no clear D gene. This CDR3 comprises 13 residues. The germline V gene encodes CDR1 GTSNPN and CDR2 SVGIG (reference sequence). Trimming took off 2 bases at V and 7 bases at J, with 9 bases between the two ends. DNA of the CDR3: TGTGCCTGGAGTCGGAGGGAGAATTCACCCCTCCACTTT. Translating gives CAWSRRENSPLHF.

Ten or more counts support this clonotype. The chain carries TRBV28 and TRBJ1-4; D unclear. The V gene's germline CDR1 is MDHEN and CDR2 SYDVKM. The CDR3 length is 13 residues. V lost 3 bases, J lost 4 bases, and 6 bases lay in between. CDR3 DNA sequence: TGTGCCAGCAGTTTTCGGTTTAATGAAAAACTGTTTTTT. Amino acids: CASSFRFNEKLFF.

The chain combines TRBV6-2 or TRBV6-3 with TRBJ1-1; tentative D call: TRBD1 (6 bases). Germline CDR1 MNHEY, CDR2 SVGEGT. V lost 2 bases and J lost 5, with 12 bases in between. This CDR3 contains 14 residues. The CDR3 DNA is TGTGCCAGCAGTTACGGGGGGCGCGGGACTGAAGCTTTCTTT. This encodes CASSYGGRGTEAFF.

This clonotype turned up a few times. The chain links TRBV6-1 to TRBJ2-7, with 8 bases matching TRBD2. Germline V gives CDR1 MNHNS, CDR2 SASEGT. The CDR3 totals 15 residues. With V trimmed by 6 bases and J by 2 bases, 9 bases remained unmatched. As DNA, the CDR3 is TGTGCCAGCAGCTCCCTAGCGGGCCTTACCTACGAGCAGTACTTC. It yields the protein CASSSLAGLTYEQYF.

The V and J genes are TRBV27 and TRBJ2-5; possibly TRBD2 for D (6 bases). CDR1 and CDR2 (germline): MNHEY, SMNVEV (reference sequence). There are 13 residues in the CDR3. V lost 4 bases to trimming and J lost 3 bases, with 9 bases between them. The CDR3 sequence is CASSSRTKETQYF. The CDR3, as DNA: TGTGCCAGCAGTTCCCGGACTAAAGAGACCCAGTACTTC.

This clonotype was recorded at least ten times. The V call is TRBV28, the J call TRBJ2-7; 10 positions match TRBD1. The V segment lost 6 bases and the J segment 2 bases; nucleotides outside the gene matches: 4. Germline CDR1 and CDR2: MDHEN and SYDVKM. The CDR3 loop spans 14 amino acids. The CDR3 region has the DNA TGTGCCAGCAGGGGGGGACAGGGGCCCTACGAGCAGTACTTC. Translation gives CASRGGQGPYEQYF.

This clonotype was recorded many times. V is TRBV12-3 or TRBV12-4 and J is TRBJ2-5; D is undetermined. The length of the CDR3 is 11 residues. The V and J ends lost 8 bases and 0 bases respectively, with 4 bases between them. The CDR3 DNA follows: TGTGCCAGCGGGAACCAAGAGACCCAGTACTTC. Protein sequence: CASGNQETQYF.

V is TRBV5-6 and J is TRBJ2-6; 10 nucleotides agree with TRBD2. Trimming cost V 2 bases and J 4 bases; bases outside gene matches: 6. This CDR3 has 17 amino acids. The germline CDR1 and CDR2 sequences are SGHDT and YYEEEE. The CDR3 region has the DNA TGTGCCAGCAGCTTTCCAGCGGGAGGGCCCGGGGCCAACGTCCTGACTTTC. It yields the protein CASSFPAGGPGANVLTF.

This clonotype has ten or more counts. The CDR3 nucleotides read TGTGCCAGCAGCTCCTCACCGGGGCTAGCGGGATACGAGCAGTACTTC. Translated, it gives CASSSSPGLAGYEQYF. The V call is TRBV7-6, the J call TRBJ2-7, with TRBD2 identical over 9 bases. Germline values: CDR1 SGHVS, CDR2 FNYEAQ. Trimming at V came to 4 bases and at J to 4 bases, leaving 11 bases not matched to a gene. The CDR3 consists of 16 residues.

In its sample, this clonotype was seen many times. The chain recombines TRBV6-1 with TRBJ2-6; D gene ambiguous. The CDR3 runs 16 residues. Germline CDR1 is MNHNS and CDR2 is SASEGT. The V end lost 5 bases, the J end lost 0 bases, and 11 bases lay between the germline ends. CDR3 coding DNA: TGTGCCAGCAGTATCACTCTCAGCTCTGGGGCCAACGTCCTGACTTTC. Its protein is CASSITLSSGANVLTF.

The chain couples TRBV7-2 to TRBJ2-1; D is ambiguous. The length of the CDR3 is 15 residues. V lost 1 base and J 7 bases, leaving 14 bases between the germline ends. Germline CDR1 and CDR2: SGHTA and FQGNSA. The CDR3 loop is CASSLVGTSENEQFF. CDR3 coding DNA: TGTGCCAGCAGCTTAGTGGGTACCTCTGAAAATGAGCAGTTCTTC. Full variable domain (outside the CDR3, taken from reference TRBV7-2 and TRBJ2-1): GAGVSQSPSNKVTEKGKDVELRCDPISGHTALYWYRQSLGQGLEFLIYFQGNSAPDKSGLPSDRFSAERTGGSVSTLTIQRTQQEDSAVYLCASSLVGTSENEQFFGPGTRLTVL.

The CDR3 region has the DNA TGTGCCTGGAATACAGGGGTTGGCTACACCTTC. This translates into CAWNTGVGYTF. This sequence joins TRBV30 and TRBJ1-2; 7 bases are shared with TRBD1. This CDR3 region has 11 residues. V shed 4 bases, J shed 7 bases, and the junction held 3 bases outside the gene matches. Germline V CDR1 and CDR2: GTSNPN, SVGIG (reference sequence).